This is a list of T cell receptor beta chains from one sample in a study of cytomegalovirus exposure and HLA in healthy donors. Sequencing used immunoSEQ multiplex PCR; TCRdb keeps in-frame clones, though not all of them. The sample lists around 170,000 clones, around 77% occurring once. The sequencing sample was made of PBMCs. The origin of the receptors is a man between 60 and 70 years old in good health and CMV-seronegative. Each CDR3 is given with its conserved first and last residue. Each record gives: CDR3 protein, CDR3 DNA, J gene, D gene, clone size, V gene. The D gene is left open where the match is weak. A row's size may be missing; if present it is once, few, many or a size class.

CATSGQRIEAFF TGTGCCACCAGCGGCCAAAGAATTGAAGCTTTCTTT TRBJ1-1 - once TRBV15
CASSPSRGGTGELFF TGTGCTAGCAGCCCCAGCCGGGGGGGGACCGGGGAGCTGTTTTTT TRBJ2-2 TRBD2 - TRBV7-7
CASSPLGAGLGQPQHF TGTGCCAGCTCACCTCTTGGGGCGGGGCTCGGGCAGCCCCAGCATTTT TRBJ1-5 - few TRBV18
CASSLTRQGATDTQYF TGTGCCAGCAGCCTAACTCGGCAGGGGGCAACAGATACGCAGTATTTT TRBJ2-3 TRBD1 few TRBV5-6
CASSYDVIGGDEQYF TGTGCCAGCAGTTACGACGTGATTGGGGGGGACGAGCAGTACTTC TRBJ2-7 TRBD2 once TRBV6-6
CASSLDLRDYNEQFF TGTGCCAGCAGCTTGGACCTCCGGGACTACAATGAGCAGTTCTTC TRBJ2-1 - - TRBV5-4
CASSLGQGAGGYTF TGCGCCAGCAGCTTAGGACAGGGGGCAGGCGGCTACACCTTC TRBJ1-2 TRBD1 - TRBV5-1
CASSESSGGFNEQFF TGTGCCAGCAGTGAATCGAGCGGGGGTTTCAATGAGCAGTTCTTC TRBJ2-1 TRBD2 - TRBV2
CASSPAKNYEQYF TGTGCCAGCTCACCAGCGAAAAACTACGAGCAGTACTTC TRBJ2-7 - - TRBV18
CASSLRGLNTEAFF TGTGCCAGCAGCTTAAGAGGCCTGAACACTGAAGCTTTCTTT TRBJ1-1 - - TRBV11-2
CASSLDGPGANVLTF TGTGCCAGCAGCTTGGACGGTCCTGGGGCCAACGTCCTGACTTTC TRBJ2-6 - - TRBV5-5